Listed below are T cell receptor beta chains from one sample, sequenced in a study of cytomegalovirus exposure and HLA in healthy donors. TCRdb's copy holds only in-frame clones and misses some; the assay was immunoSEQ multiplex PCR. The sample records roughly 100,000 clones, roughly 80% being singletons. The sequenced sample was PBMCs. These receptors were collected from a female donor in good health and CMV-seropositive. The CDR3 runs from the conserved cysteine through the conserved F or W. The D gene is left open where the match is weak. The listing skips clone size in some rows; elsewhere it reads once, few, many or a size class.

D: TRBD1
J: TRBJ1-2
size: few
V: TRBV6-6
CDR3: CASSPTGQAYGYTF
DNA: TGTGCCAGCAGTCCGACGGGACAGGCCTATGGCTACACCTTC

D: TRBD1
J: TRBJ1-2
size: -
V: TRBV28
CDR3: CASSQDRVGGYTF
DNA: TGTGCCAGCAGCCAGGACAGGGTGGGAGGCTACACCTTC

D: -
J: TRBJ1-1
size: -
V: TRBV6-5
CDR3: CASSYRGSNTEAFF
DNA: TGTGCCAGCAGTTACCGGGGTTCTAACACTGAAGCTTTCTTT

D: -
J: TRBJ2-1
size: -
V: TRBV28
CDR3: CASTGIYNEQFF
DNA: TGTGCCAGCACAGGGATTTACAATGAGCAGTTCTTC

D: -
J: TRBJ1-1
size: -
V: TRBV12-5
CDR3: CASGYTRGPSETEAFF
DNA: TGTGCTAGTGGGTATACCAGGGGTCCCTCGGAGACTGAAGCTTTCTTT

D: TRBD1
J: TRBJ2-7
size: -
V: TRBV28
CDR3: CASKTPGTGQYF
DNA: TGTGCCAGCAAAACTCCCGGGACAGGGCAGTACTTC

D: TRBD2
J: TRBJ2-7
size: -
V: TRBV7-6
CDR3: CASSPRELAGHSYEQYF
DNA: TGTGCCAGCAGCCCCCGAGAACTAGCGGGACACTCCTACGAGCAGTACTTC

D: -
J: TRBJ1-6
size: -
V: TRBV7-3
CDR3: CASSTGHTSPLHF
DNA: TGTGCCAGCAGCACGGGACATACTTCACCCCTCCACTTT

D: TRBD1
J: TRBJ1-2
size: -
V: TRBV6-5
CDR3: CASSPQRGQGYTF
DNA: TGTGCCAGCAGTCCCCAGAGGGGGCAGGGCTACACCTTC

D: TRBD2
J: TRBJ2-1
size: -
V: TRBV5-6
CDR3: CASSLYLGGGYNEQFF
DNA: TGTGCCAGCAGCTTGTATTTAGGCGGGGGATACAATGAGCAGTTCTTC

D: -
J: TRBJ1-1
size: -
V: TRBV5-4
CDR3: CASSLDRVTEAFF
DNA: TGTGCCAGCAGCTTAGATCGAGTCACTGAAGCTTTCTTT

D: TRBD2
J: TRBJ2-5
size: -
V: TRBV5-6
CDR3: CASSWGLAGEQETQYF
DNA: TGTGCCAGCAGCTGGGGACTAGCGGGGGAACAAGAGACCCAGTACTTC

D: -
J: TRBJ1-3
size: -
V: TRBV7-3
CDR3: CASSDSSGNTIYF
DNA: TGTGCCAGTTCGGACAGCTCTGGAAACACCATATATTTT

D: -
J: TRBJ2-7
size: -
V: TRBV23-1
CDR3: CASSQSSGDCLYEQYF
DNA: TGCGCCAGCAGTCAATCGTCGGGAGACTGTTTGTACGAGCAGTACTTC

D: TRBD1
J: TRBJ1-5
size: -
V: TRBV27
CDR3: CASSPKHRQGALWQPQHF
DNA: TGTGCCAGCAGTCCTAAGCATCGACAGGGGGCTCTCTGGCAGCCCCAGCATTTT

D: TRBD1
J: TRBJ2-2
size: -
V: TRBV7-2
CDR3: CASSLRSGTGAGELFF
DNA: TGTGCCAGCAGCTTAAGATCCGGGACAGGGGCCGGGGAGCTGTTTTTT

D: -
J: TRBJ2-1
size: -
V: TRBV7-8
CDR3: CASSSRLVGGVNEQFF
DNA: TGTGCCAGCAGCTCCAGACTAGTGGGTGGTGTAAATGAGCAGTTCTTC

D: -
J: TRBJ2-5
size: -
V: TRBV29-1
CDR3: CSVDGPRTGTQYF
DNA: TGCAGCGTTGATGGACCCCGGACGGGAACCCAGTACTTC

D: -
J: TRBJ2-3
size: few
V: TRBV6-4
CDR3: CASSESGSTDTQYF
DNA: TGTGCCAGCAGTGAAAGCGGGAGCACAGATACGCAGTATTTT

D: -
J: TRBJ1-3
size: -
V: TRBV9
CDR3: CASSPQVPFSGNTIYF
DNA: TGTGCCAGCAGCCCCCAGGTCCCTTTCTCTGGAAACACCATATATTTT

D: TRBD2
J: TRBJ2-1
size: few
V: TRBV2
CDR3: CASSDGLAGGYEQFF
DNA: TGTGCCAGCAGTGACGGACTAGCGGGGGGCTATGAGCAGTTCTTC

D: -
J: TRBJ1-5
size: -
V: TRBV19
CDR3: CASTGQISNQPQHF
DNA: TGTGCCAGTACGGGACAAATCTCCAATCAGCCCCAGCATTTT

D: -
J: TRBJ1-3
size: -
V: TRBV6-5
CDR3: CASSTPTGNTIYF
DNA: TGTGCCAGCAGTACGCCGACGGGGAACACCATATATTTT

D: -
J: TRBJ1-6
size: -
V: TRBV27
CDR3: CASSAVYNSPLHF
DNA: TGTGCCAGCAGTGCGGTGTATAATTCACCCCTCCACTTT

D: -
J: TRBJ1-3
size: few
V: TRBV28
CDR3: CASSLWGGGFSGNTIYF
DNA: TGTGCCAGCAGTTTATGGGGGGGAGGGTTCTCTGGAAACACCATATATTTT

D: TRBD2
J: TRBJ2-1
size: -
V: TRBV7-6
CDR3: CASSQSLAPGLAGGGSYNEQFF
DNA: TGTGCCAGCAGCCAGAGCTTAGCACCGGGACTAGCGGGAGGGGGCTCCTACAATGAGCAGTTCTTC

D: -
J: TRBJ1-6
size: -
V: TRBV5-1
CDR3: CASSFGAHYNSPLHF
DNA: TGCGCCAGCAGCTTTGGGGCTCACTATAATTCACCCCTCCACTTT

D: TRBD1
J: TRBJ2-7
size: -
V: TRBV7-9
CDR3: CASSSNLGTGTYEQYF
DNA: TGTGCCAGCAGCTCAAACCTCGGGACAGGGACCTACGAGCAGTACTTC

D: TRBD2
J: TRBJ2-5
size: -
V: TRBV6-1
CDR3: CASSELAGGWETQYF
DNA: TGTGCCAGCAGTGAACTAGCGGGAGGATGGGAGACCCAGTACTTC

D: TRBD1
J: TRBJ2-4
size: -
V: TRBV7-9
CDR3: CASSFSPGQGVNIQYF
DNA: TGTGCCAGCAGCTTTTCCCCGGGACAGGGGGTGAACATTCAGTACTTC

D: -
J: TRBJ1-1
size: -
V: TRBV18
CDR3: CASSPSRDTEAFF
DNA: TGTGCCAGCTCACCATCCAGGGACACTGAAGCTTTCTTT

D: -
J: TRBJ2-6
size: -
V: TRBV28
CDR3: CASSSHRDTGANVLTF
DNA: TGTGCCAGCAGTTCGCACCGGGACACTGGGGCCAACGTCCTGACTTTC

D: -
J: TRBJ1-6
size: -
V: TRBV6-6
CDR3: CASTEGLYSPLHF
DNA: TGTGCCAGCACAGAGGGACTGTATTCACCCCTCCACTTT

D: TRBD1
J: TRBJ1-5
size: -
V: TRBV10-2
CDR3: CASLGQGSNQPQHF
DNA: TGCGCCAGCCTCGGACAGGGGAGCAATCAGCCCCAGCATTTT

D: -
J: TRBJ2-1
size: -
V: TRBV10-2
CDR3: CASSEPGHYNEQFF
DNA: TGCGCCAGCAGTGAGCCGGGACACTACAATGAGCAGTTCTTC

D: -
J: TRBJ1-1
size: -
V: TRBV27
CDR3: CASSLAGGLGNTEAFF
DNA: TGTGCCAGCAGTTTAGCGGGGGGCTTGGGGAACACTGAAGCTTTCTTT

D: TRBD1
J: TRBJ2-4
size: once
V: TRBV7-9
CDR3: CASSDRVTDIQYF
DNA: TGTGCCAGCAGCGACAGGGTGACGGACATTCAGTACTTC